Listed here are 30 T cell receptor beta chains from one sample, sequenced in a study of blood T cell repertoires in COVID-19. The data were produced by immunoSEQ multiplex PCR, yet TCRdb's version contains in-frame clones alone and is incomplete. The sample lists just over 150,000 clones, approximately 90% occurring once. What was sequenced was peripheral blood. The source is a woman in her 70s with acute or convalescent COVID-19.

The chain links TRBV29-1 to TRBJ2-7; 12 bases map to TRBD1. V was clipped by 3 bases and J by 0 bases; unmatched bases: 6. Germline V gives CDR1 SQVTM, CDR2 ANQGSEA. The CDR3 covers 16 residues. As DNA, the CDR3 is TGCAGCGTTGATGGGACAGGGGGCGACGACTCCTACGAGCAGTACTTC. This translates into CSVDGTGGDDSYEQYF.

This chain connects TRBV19 to TRBJ2-6, with D possibly being TRBD2 (5 bases). CDR3 size: 15 residues. Between the trimmed V and J ends, which lost 9 bases and 1 base, there was a span of 13 bases. CDR1 is LNHDA, CDR2 SQIVND, per germline (reference sequence). The CDR3 bases are TGTGCCAGCCGGGGAAAGGGATCTGGGGCCAACGTCCTGACTTTC. Residues: CASRGKGSGANVLTF. The entire variable domain, with the rest obtained from reference TRBV19 and TRBJ2-6, is as follows: DGGITQSPKYLFRKEGQNVTLSCEQNLNHDAMYWYRQDPGQGLRLIYYSQIVNDFQKGDIAEGYSVSREKKESFPLTVTSAQKNPTAFYLCASRGKGSGANVLTFGAGSRLTVL.

The chain recombines TRBV5-1 with TRBJ1-1; perhaps TRBD1 as D (6 bases). Deletions cut 1 base from V and 5 bases from J, with 15 bases between. The CDR3 length is 15 residues. From germline, CDR1 is SGHRS and CDR2 YFSETQ. This CDR3 is CASSLFGGRRTEAFF. For the CDR3, the DNA is TGCGCCAGCAGCTTGTTCGGGGGGCGTCGGACTGAAGCTTTCTTT.

The V gene is TRBV4-3, the J gene TRBJ1-3; 7 nucleotides align to TRBD1. Germline trimming cut 5 bases from V and 6 bases from J; bases unmatched to any gene: 10. The germline V gene has CDR1 LGHNA and CDR2 YSLEER. This CDR3 comprises 15 residues. The CDR3 DNA sequence: TGCGCCAGCAGCTTGCAACAGGGGCCCCTAAACACCATATATTTT. Protein: CASSLQQGPLNTIYF.

V usage is TRBV19 and J usage is TRBJ1-3; D ambiguous. CDR3 size: 13 residues. Germline values: CDR1 LNHDA, CDR2 SQIVND (reference sequence). Trimming took off 2 bases at V and 4 bases at J, with 6 bases between the two ends. The CDR3 is CASSISTGNTIYF. The CDR3 DNA follows: TGTGCCAGTAGTATATCGACAGGAAACACCATATATTTT.

The chain recombines TRBV4-3 with TRBJ2-3; 10 bases map to TRBD2. Per germline, CDR1 LGHNA and CDR2 YSLEER. V dropped 4 bases and J dropped 1; count of bases not matched to a gene: 8. This CDR3 region has 17 residues. CDR3 region: CASSLNSGGPRTDTQYF. CDR3 nucleotides: TGCGCCAGCAGCCTTAATAGCGGGGGGCCACGCACAGATACGCAGTATTTT.

V is TRBV6-5 and J is TRBJ1-3; 7 bases match TRBD1. V dropped 6 bases and J dropped 4; count of bases not matched to a gene: 6. The CDR3 is made up of 14 amino acids. From germline, CDR1 is MNHEY and CDR2 SVGAGI. The DNA for the CDR3 is TGTGCCAGCAGCAAACAGGGGTGGGGAAACACCATATATTTT. Its protein is CASSKQGWGNTIYF.

This chain connects TRBV29-1 to TRBJ2-1; 16 nucleotides match TRBD2. The germline V gene has CDR1 SQVTM and CDR2 ANQGSEA. J gave up 6 bases and V 3 bases, and 11 bases lay outside the gene matches. The CDR3 runs 18 residues. CDR3 in amino acids: CSVDAPGLAGGPLNEQFF. CDR3 bases: TGCAGCGTTGACGCCCCGGGACTAGCGGGGGGGCCCCTCAATGAGCAGTTCTTC.

This chain links TRBV6-6 with TRBJ1-5, with a tentative D call TRBD1 (6 bases). Germline V gene sequence: CDR1 MNHNY, CDR2 SVGAGI (reference sequence). The CDR3 is made up of 16 amino acids. Trimming pared 3 bases from V and 7 bases from J, leaving 19 bases between. The DNA for the CDR3 is TGTGCCAGCAGTTATTGGGGTCAGGGGCTCCAGCAGCCCCAGCATTTT. Residues: CASSYWGQGLQQPQHF.

The chain has TRBV3-1 (or the pseudogene TRBV3-2) and TRBJ1-2; D unclear. The V gene's germline CDR1 is LGHDT and CDR2 YNNKEL (reference sequence). Trimming shortened V by 5 bases and J by 5 bases, and 12 bases separated the two germline ends. The CDR3 contains 13 residues. The CDR3 DNA is TGTGCCAGCAGCGAAAGGAGGTGGTATGGCTACACCTTC. Its protein is CASSERRWYGYTF.

The CDR3 protein is CASSLGSRGSGYTF. DNA of the CDR3: TGTGCCAGCAGCTTAGGGTCCAGGGGCTCGGGCTACACCTTC. V usage is TRBV7-2 and J usage is TRBJ1-2, with a tentative D call TRBD1 (6 bases). Trimming cost V 1 base and J 8 bases, with 14 bases left between them. Germline-derived CDR1 and CDR2 are SGHTA and FQGNSA. The CDR3 runs 14 residues.

This chain joins TRBV28 and TRBJ1-3; D perhaps matches TRBD1 (5 bases). This CDR3 comprises 12 residues. Germline loops: CDR1 MDHEN, CDR2 SYDVKM. With 7 bases removed from V and 13 bases from J, the gap between germline ends came to 17 bases. This chain's CDR3 is CASTKGLRGIYF. The CDR3 coding sequence is TGTGCCAGCACCAAGGGACTGCGGGGGATATATTTT.

This sequence joins TRBV6-4 and TRBJ1-2; TRBD1 aligns across 8 bases. Germline values: CDR1 MRHNA, CDR2 SNTAGT. V shed 5 bases, J shed 2 bases, and the junction held 7 bases outside the gene matches. This CDR3 comprises 15 residues. The CDR3 nucleotides are TGTGCCAGCAGTCACAAGGACAGGGCCAACTATGGCTACACCTTC. It translates to CASSHKDRANYGYTF.

The chain has TRBV5-1 and TRBJ2-1, with TRBD2 as a possible D gene (5 bases). Per germline, CDR1 SGHRS and CDR2 YFSETQ. The CDR3 is made up of 16 amino acids. Trimming removed 0 bases at V and 7 bases at J, with 17 bases between. Here the CDR3 DNA reads TGCGCCAGCAGCTTGGGGTCTTTTGGGAGAGGGAATGAGCAGTTCTTC. This translates into CASSLGSFGRGNEQFF.

The J gene is TRBJ1-5, the V gene TRBV3-1 (or the pseudogene TRBV3-2); D not resolved. The CDR3 extends over 13 amino acids. V was clipped by 2 bases and J by 2 bases, with 4 bases between them. The germline CDR1 and CDR2 sequences are LGHDT and YNNKEL (reference sequence). CDR3 DNA: TGTGCCAGCAGCCAACATGGCAATCAGCCCCAGCATTTT. Translated, it gives CASSQHGNQPQHF.

This clone has just one count. V gene TRBV10-3 combines with J gene TRBJ2-3; weak D call: TRBD1 (6 bases). Trimming cost V 6 bases and J 5 bases, with 9 bases left between them. CDR3 length equals 12 residues. Germline values: CDR1 ENHRY, CDR2 SYGVKD. The CDR3 DNA reads TGTGCCATCAGCCTCAGGGGAGATACGCAGTATTTT. Translation gives CAISLRGDTQYF.

V is TRBV7-2 and J is TRBJ1-6, with D possibly being TRBD1 (5 bases). The germline CDR1 and CDR2 sequences are SGHTA and FQGNSA. The CDR3 runs 15 residues. V was trimmed by 5 bases and J by 9 bases, leaving 17 bases between them. CDR3 bases: TGTGCCAGCAGCCCGCTGGGACTTTCTACTTCACCCCTCCACTTT. Protein: CASSPLGLSTSPLHF. Looking up the rest from reference TRBV7-2 and TRBJ1-6 gives the full variable domain: GAGVSQSPSNKVTEKGKDVELRCDPISGHTALYWYRQSLGQGLEFLIYFQGNSAPDKSGLPSDRFSAERTGGSVSTLTIQRTQQEDSAVYLCASSPLGLSTSPLHFGNGTRLTVT.

The CDR3 reads CASSPPGQGGNNEQFF. The CDR3 nucleotides are TGTGCCAGCAGCCCCCCCGGACAGGGAGGGAACAATGAGCAGTTCTTC. The J gene is TRBJ2-1, the V gene TRBV7-3; D is possibly TRBD1 (8 bases). The CDR3 is 16 amino acids. Per the germline V gene, CDR1 is SGHTA and CDR2 is FQGTGA. Trimming stripped 5 bases from V and 5 bases from J, with 19 bases between.

The V gene is TRBV2, the J gene TRBJ1-5, with a tentative D call TRBD1 (6 bases). CDR1 and CDR2 from the germline V gene are SNHLY and FYNNEI. The CDR3 spans 15 residues. Trimming shortened V by 6 bases and J by 2 bases, and 14 bases separated the two germline ends. The CDR3 here is CASRRTRGGNQPQHF. CDR3 coding DNA: TGTGCCAGCAGGCGGACCAGGGGTGGCAATCAGCCCCAGCATTTT.

The V and J genes are TRBV7-2 and TRBJ1-4; 9 nucleotides agree with TRBD1. This CDR3 has 16 amino acids. Per the germline V gene, CDR1 is SGHTA and CDR2 is FQGNSA. V gave up 3 bases and J gave up 4 bases; unmatched junction bases: 6. The CDR3 sequence is CASSLSGTGSNEKLFF. The CDR3 DNA follows: TGTGCCAGCAGCTTGTCCGGGACAGGGAGTAATGAAAAACTGTTTTTT.

The V gene is TRBV5-1, the J gene TRBJ1-3, with D possibly being TRBD1 (5 bases). V was clipped by 4 bases and J by 2 bases, with 16 bases between them. The CDR3 contains 16 residues. CDR1 SGHRS and CDR2 YFSETQ come from the germline V gene. The CDR3 nucleotides are TGCGCCAGCAGCGCCGAAAGGGGACTAGCTGGAAACACCATATATTTT. Translated: CASSAERGLAGNTIYF.

The rearrangement links TRBV5-1 to TRBJ1-1; D is possibly TRBD1 (5 bases). From germline, CDR1 is SGHRS and CDR2 YFSETQ. The germline V and J ends were trimmed by 0 bases and 8 bases, with 17 bases remaining between them. CDR3 length equals 15 residues. The chain's CDR3 is CASSLADSPTREAFF. For the CDR3, the DNA is TGCGCCAGCAGCTTGGCCGACAGTCCCACGAGGGAAGCTTTCTTT.

This sequence joins TRBV27 and TRBJ2-1; TRBD2 matches at 16 bases. With V trimmed by 4 bases and J by 7 bases, 10 bases remained unmatched. The germline gives CDR1 MNHEY, CDR2 SMNVEV (reference sequence). There are 18 residues in the CDR3. The CDR3 region is CASSSPGTSGGASNEQFF. CDR3 bases: TGTGCCAGCAGTTCTCCCGGGACTAGCGGGGGGGCCTCTAATGAGCAGTTCTTC.

The V and J genes are TRBV15 and TRBJ1-5; 11 bases are shared with TRBD1. The ends lost 3 bases at V and 1 base at J; junction bases unmatched: 8. This CDR3 spans 18 amino acids. Germline CDR1 and CDR2: LNHNV and YYDKDF (reference sequence). DNA of the CDR3: TGTGCCACCAGCAGTCGAGGACAGGGGGCCAGGAGCAATCAGCCCCAGCATTTT. Translated, it gives CATSSRGQGARSNQPQHF. The whole variable domain, remainder taken from reference TRBV15 and TRBJ1-5, is DAMVIQNPRYQVTQFGKPVTLSCSQTLNHNVMYWYQQKSSQAPKLLFHYYDKDFNNEADTPDNFQSRRPNTSFCFLDIRSPGLGDTAMYLCATSSRGQGARSNQPQHFGDGTRLSIL.

V gene TRBV19 combines with J gene TRBJ2-1; 8 bases are a match to TRBD2. Germline values: CDR1 LNHDA, CDR2 SQIVND (reference sequence). The J segment lost 6 bases and the V segment lost 7 bases, leaving 11 bases of the junction unmatched. This CDR3 is 15 amino acids long. In DNA, the CDR3 is TGTGCCAGTACCAAAGTCGGGGGGGGCATCAATGAGCAGTTCTTC. Protein sequence: CASTKVGGGINEQFF.

The gene calls are TRBV4-2 and TRBJ2-7; the D is unclear. CDR1 LGHNA and CDR2 YNFKEQ come from the germline V gene. The CDR3 spans 13 residues. V was clipped by 0 bases and J by 6 bases, with 9 bases between them. As DNA, the CDR3 is TGTGCCAGCAGCCAAGATTGGAGTAGCGAGCAGTACGTC. Encoded protein: CASSQDWSSEQYV.

This chain links TRBV16 with TRBJ1-1, with 10 bases aligning to TRBD1. V was clipped by 0 bases and J by 5 bases; unmatched bases: 9. The CDR3 contains 17 residues. Germline CDR1 and CDR2: KGHSY and FQNENV. CDR3 region: CASSQSPTGGEGTEAFF. The CDR3 region has the DNA TGTGCCAGCAGCCAATCCCCGACAGGGGGCGAGGGGACTGAAGCTTTCTTT.

This chain links TRBV30 with TRBJ1-1; D is ambiguous. This CDR3 region has 14 residues. V was shortened by 7 bases and J by 4 bases, with 19 bases between the two germline ends. Germline CDR1 and CDR2: GTSNPN and SVGIG (reference sequence). The CDR3 protein is CASSWRPSRTEAFF. The DNA for the CDR3 is TGTGCCTCGTCTTGGAGGCCATCCCGCACTGAAGCTTTCTTT. Full variable domain (rest looked up from reference TRBV30 and TRBJ1-1): SQTIHQWPATLVQPVGSPLSLECTVEGTSNPNLYWYRQAAGRGLQLLFYSVGIGQISSEVPQNLSASRPQDRQFILSSKKLLLSDSGFYLCASSWRPSRTEAFFGQGTRLTVV.

The V gene is TRBV9, the J gene TRBJ2-3, with TRBD2 matching 8 bases. CDR3 length: 15 residues. With V trimmed by 0 bases and J by 6 bases, 6 bases remained unmatched. From germline, CDR1 is SGDLS and CDR2 YYNGEE. CDR3 loop: CASSVAGSGVDTQYF. CDR3 DNA: TGTGCCAGCAGCGTAGCTGGTAGCGGGGTGGATACGCAGTATTTT.

The chain couples TRBV7-8 to TRBJ1-3; 8 nucleotides match TRBD1. The CDR3 spans 20 residues. J lost 0 bases, V lost 5 bases, and 18 bases had no gene match. Germline assignment: CDR1 SGHVS and CDR2 FQNEAQ. CDR3 region: CASSNHIRTGLAPSGNTIYF. Written as DNA, the CDR3 is TGTGCCAGCAGCAACCATATCAGGACAGGGCTAGCACCCTCTGGAAACACCATATATTTT.